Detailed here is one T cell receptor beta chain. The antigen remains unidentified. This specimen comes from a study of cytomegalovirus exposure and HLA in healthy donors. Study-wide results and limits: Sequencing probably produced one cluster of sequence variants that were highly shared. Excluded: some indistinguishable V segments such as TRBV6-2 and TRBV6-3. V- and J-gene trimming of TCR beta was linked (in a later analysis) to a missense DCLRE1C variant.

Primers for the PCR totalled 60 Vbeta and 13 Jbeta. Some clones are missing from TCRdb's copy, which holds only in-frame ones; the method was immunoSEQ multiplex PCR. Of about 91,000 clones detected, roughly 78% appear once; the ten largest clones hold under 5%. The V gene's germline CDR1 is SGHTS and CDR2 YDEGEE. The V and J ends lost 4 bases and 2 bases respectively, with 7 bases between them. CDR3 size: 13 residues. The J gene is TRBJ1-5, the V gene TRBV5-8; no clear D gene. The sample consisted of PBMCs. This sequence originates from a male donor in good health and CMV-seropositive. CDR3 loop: CASSPTGNQPQHF. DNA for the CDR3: TGTGCCAGCAGCCCAACGGGCAATCAGCCCCAGCATTTT.